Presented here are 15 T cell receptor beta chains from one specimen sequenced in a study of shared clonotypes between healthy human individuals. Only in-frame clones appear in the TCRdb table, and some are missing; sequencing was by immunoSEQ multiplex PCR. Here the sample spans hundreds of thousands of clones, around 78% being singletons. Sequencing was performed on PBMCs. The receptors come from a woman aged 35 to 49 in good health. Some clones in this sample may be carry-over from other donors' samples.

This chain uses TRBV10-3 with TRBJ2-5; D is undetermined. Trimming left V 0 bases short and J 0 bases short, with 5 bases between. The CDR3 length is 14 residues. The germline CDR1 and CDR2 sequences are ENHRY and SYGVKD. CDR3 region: CAISESTNQETQYF. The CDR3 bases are TGTGCCATCAGTGAGTCGACGAACCAAGAGACCCAGTACTTC.

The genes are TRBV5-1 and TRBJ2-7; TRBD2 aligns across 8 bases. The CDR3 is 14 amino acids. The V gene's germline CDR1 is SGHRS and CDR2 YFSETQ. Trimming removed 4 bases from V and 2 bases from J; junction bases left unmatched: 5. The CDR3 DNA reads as TGCGCCAGCAGCAGCATAGCGGGGACCTACGAGCAGTACTTC. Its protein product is CASSSIAGTYEQYF.

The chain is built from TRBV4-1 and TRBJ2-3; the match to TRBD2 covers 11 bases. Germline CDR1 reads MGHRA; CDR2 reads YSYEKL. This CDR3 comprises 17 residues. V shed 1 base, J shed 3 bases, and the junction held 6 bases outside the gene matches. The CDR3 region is CASSQGRASGRTDTQYF. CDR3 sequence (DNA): TGCGCCAGCAGCCAAGGTAGGGCTAGCGGGAGGACAGATACGCAGTATTTT.

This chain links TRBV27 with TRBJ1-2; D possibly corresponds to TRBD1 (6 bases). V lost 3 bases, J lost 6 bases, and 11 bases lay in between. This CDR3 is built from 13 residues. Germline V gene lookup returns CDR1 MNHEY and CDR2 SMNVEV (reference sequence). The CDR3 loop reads CASSFQGLNGYTF. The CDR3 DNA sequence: TGTGCCAGCAGTTTTCAGGGGCTTAATGGCTACACCTTC.

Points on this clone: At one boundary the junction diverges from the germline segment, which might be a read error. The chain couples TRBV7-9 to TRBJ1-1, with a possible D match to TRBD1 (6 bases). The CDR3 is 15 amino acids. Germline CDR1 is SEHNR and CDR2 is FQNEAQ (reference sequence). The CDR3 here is CASSLGDNRNIEAFF. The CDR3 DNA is TGTGCCAGCAGCTTAGGGGACAATAGGAACATTGAAGCTTTCTTT.

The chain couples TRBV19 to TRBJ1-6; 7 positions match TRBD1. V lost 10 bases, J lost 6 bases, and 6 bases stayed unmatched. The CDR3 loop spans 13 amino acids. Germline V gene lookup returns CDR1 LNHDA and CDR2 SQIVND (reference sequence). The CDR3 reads CATATGINSPLHF. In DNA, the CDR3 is TGTGCCACCGCGACAGGGATTAATTCACCCCTCCACTTT.

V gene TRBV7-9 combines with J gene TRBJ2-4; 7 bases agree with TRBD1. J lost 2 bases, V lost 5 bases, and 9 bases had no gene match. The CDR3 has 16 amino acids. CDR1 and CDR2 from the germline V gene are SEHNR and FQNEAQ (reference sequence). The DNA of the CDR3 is TGTGCCAGCAGCCTCGACAGGGATGTAACCAAAAACATTCAGTACTTC. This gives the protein CASSLDRDVTKNIQYF.

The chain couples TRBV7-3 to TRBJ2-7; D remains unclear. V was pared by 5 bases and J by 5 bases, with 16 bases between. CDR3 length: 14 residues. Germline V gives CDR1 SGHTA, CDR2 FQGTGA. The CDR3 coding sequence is TGTGCCAGCAGCATCTCCCCCGAAACCAACGAGCAGTACTTC. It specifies CASSISPETNEQYF.

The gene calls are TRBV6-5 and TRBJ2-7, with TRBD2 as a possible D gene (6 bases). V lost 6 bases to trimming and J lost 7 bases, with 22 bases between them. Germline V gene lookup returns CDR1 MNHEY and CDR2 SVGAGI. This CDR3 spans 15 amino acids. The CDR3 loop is CASSQELALTWEQYF. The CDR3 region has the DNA TGTGCCAGCAGCCAAGAACTAGCTCTGACTTGGGAGCAGTACTTC.

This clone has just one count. CDR3 in amino acids: CASTRGQYSNQPQHF. CDR3 DNA sequence: TGTGCCAGCACTAGGGGACAGTATAGCAATCAGCCCCAGCATTTT. The rearrangement uses TRBV2 and TRBJ1-5; 7 bases fit TRBD1. The CDR3 consists of 15 residues. The J segment lost 0 bases and the V segment lost 7 bases, leaving 6 bases of the junction unmatched. Germline CDR1 is SNHLY and CDR2 is FYNNEI.

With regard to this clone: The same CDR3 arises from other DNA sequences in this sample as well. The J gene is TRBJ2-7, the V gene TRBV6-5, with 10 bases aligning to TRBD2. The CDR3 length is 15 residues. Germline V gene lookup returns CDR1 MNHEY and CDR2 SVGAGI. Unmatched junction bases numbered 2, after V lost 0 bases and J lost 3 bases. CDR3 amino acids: CASSYSASGSYEQYF. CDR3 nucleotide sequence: TGTGCCAGCAGTTACTCGGCTAGCGGGAGCTACGAGCAGTACTTC.

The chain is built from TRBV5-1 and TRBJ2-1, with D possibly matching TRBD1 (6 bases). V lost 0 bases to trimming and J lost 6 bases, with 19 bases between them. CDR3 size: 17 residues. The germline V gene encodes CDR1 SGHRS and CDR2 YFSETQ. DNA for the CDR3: TGCGCCAGCAGCTTGGAGCCGGGGACATACCCCCTCAATGAGCAGTTCTTC. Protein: CASSLEPGTYPLNEQFF.

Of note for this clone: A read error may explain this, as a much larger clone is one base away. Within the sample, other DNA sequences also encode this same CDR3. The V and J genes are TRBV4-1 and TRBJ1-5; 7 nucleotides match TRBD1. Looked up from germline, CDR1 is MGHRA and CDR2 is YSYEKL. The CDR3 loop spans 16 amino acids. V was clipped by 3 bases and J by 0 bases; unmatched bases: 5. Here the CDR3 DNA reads TGCGCCAGCAGCCAGGGGACAGCTGATAGCAATCAGCCCCAGCATTTT. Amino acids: CASSQGTADSNQPQHF.

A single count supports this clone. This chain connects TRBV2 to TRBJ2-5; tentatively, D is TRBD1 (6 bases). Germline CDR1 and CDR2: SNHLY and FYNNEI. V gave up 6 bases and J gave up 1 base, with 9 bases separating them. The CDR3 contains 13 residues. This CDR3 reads CASRGQIQETQYF. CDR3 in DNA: TGTGCCAGCAGAGGACAGATCCAAGAGACCCAGTACTTC.

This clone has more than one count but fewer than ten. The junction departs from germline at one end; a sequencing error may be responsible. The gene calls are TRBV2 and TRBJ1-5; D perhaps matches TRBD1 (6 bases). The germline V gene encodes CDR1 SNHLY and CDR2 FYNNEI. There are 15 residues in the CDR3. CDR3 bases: TGTGCCAGCAGTGGCATGGGGGCTGACAATCATCCCCAGCATTTT. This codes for CASSGMGADNHPQHF. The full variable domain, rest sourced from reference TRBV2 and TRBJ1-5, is EPEVTQTPSHQVTQMGQEVILRCVPISNHLYFYWYRQILGQKVEFLVSFYNNEISEKSEIFDDQFSVERPDGSNFTLKIRSTKLEDSAMYFCASSGMGADNHPQHFGDGTRLSIL.